Listed here are 21 T cell receptor beta chains from one sample, sequenced in a study of blood T cells in healthy people across ages. Combining a sample-barcoded 5' primer with a J-beta primer mix, a second PCR ran for about 6 to 11 cycles. TCRdb used MiXCR to reprocess the 5' RACE reads, holding one entry per CDR3 protein. The top ten clones hold under 25% of a sample with 1.5 million to 2 million distinct CDR3 sequences, roughly two fifths of them seen once. The sequenced sample consisted of blood. These TCRs come from a human donor in good health.

This clonotype was seen a few times. The V call is TRBV28, the J call TRBJ2-4, with 7 bases matching TRBD2. Near its end, the DNA agrees better with TRBJ2-5, so the J call may be wrong. Germline V gene sequence: CDR1 MDHEN, CDR2 SYDVKM. The CDR3 sequence is 12 residues long. The CDR3 DNA sequence: TGTGCCAGCAAATTGGGGGGGGAGACCCAGTACTTC. As protein: CASKLGGETQYF.

This clonotype occurred a few times. V usage is TRBV28 and J usage is TRBJ2-5, with unresolved D. This CDR3 is 13 amino acids long. Trimming removed 1 base at V and 4 bases at J, with 7 bases between. Germline values: CDR1 MDHEN, CDR2 SYDVKM. CDR3 coding DNA: TGTGCCAGCAGTTTATACAGTACAGAGACCCAGTACTTC. It encodes CASSLYSTETQYF.

The chain joins TRBV2 to TRBJ2-5; D unclear. Germline CDR1 SNHLY, CDR2 FYNNEI. CDR3 length equals 13 residues. V was trimmed by 2 bases and J by 5 bases, leaving 9 bases between them. The CDR3, as DNA: TGTGCCAGCAGTGAACTGGGTGAGGAGACCCAGTACTTC. Protein: CASSELGEETQYF.

The chain is built from TRBV13 and TRBJ2-4; D is possibly TRBD1 (6 bases). The CDR3 is 14 amino acids. Germline V gives CDR1 PRHDT, CDR2 FYEKMQ (reference sequence). Trimming pared 6 bases from V and 13 bases from J, leaving 22 bases between. The CDR3 is CASREGVRLFQQYF. The CDR3 DNA follows: TGTGCCAGCAGAGAGGGGGTGCGGCTCTTCCAGCAGTACTTC.

The chain joins TRBV6-1 to TRBJ2-3, with D perhaps TRBD2 (5 bases). This CDR3 has 13 residues. The ends were cut back, 10 bases at V and 0 bases at J, with 11 bases in the middle. Germline V gene sequence: CDR1 MNHNS, CDR2 SASEGT. The CDR3: CATSTSSTDTQYF. The DNA for the CDR3 is TGTGCCACTAGCACCTCCAGCACAGATACGCAGTATTTT.

The chain links TRBV10-3 to TRBJ1-4; tentative D call: TRBD1 (6 bases). V was clipped by 2 bases and J by 5 bases, with 6 bases between them. There are 13 residues in the CDR3. Per the germline V gene, CDR1 is ENHRY and CDR2 is SYGVKD. The CDR3 bases are TGTGCCATCAGTGAGGGACAGAATGAAAAACTGTTTTTT. Protein product: CAISEGQNEKLFF.

The chain combines TRBV11-1 with TRBJ1-2, with 8 bases that match TRBD1. From germline, CDR1 is SGHAT and CDR2 FQDESV (reference sequence). The CDR3 has 16 residues. V lost 5 bases, J lost 5 bases, and 13 bases stayed unmatched. The CDR3 DNA is TGTGCCAGCAGCCCACGATTGGGACAGGAGGTATATGGCTACACCTTC. It encodes CASSPRLGQEVYGYTF.

This clonotype occurred once. This may arise from a read error, as a much more abundant clone is one base away. The chain joins TRBV29-1 to TRBJ1-5, with D uncertain. Germline assignment: CDR1 SQVTM and CDR2 ANQGSEA. This CDR3 region has 13 residues. This CDR3 is CSVEFGANQPQQF. The CDR3 DNA sequence: TGCAGCGTTGAATTCGGAGCCAATCAGCCCCAGCAATTT.

At least ten counts were recorded for this clonotype. V is TRBV7-2 and J is TRBJ1-2; D is uncertain. The CDR3 loop spans 13 amino acids. The germline CDR1 and CDR2 sequences are SGHTA and FQGNSA. V was trimmed by 5 bases and J by 4 bases, leaving 11 bases between them. CDR3 nucleotides: TGTGCCAGCAGCCGCCGACATGCCTATGGCTACACCTTC. Its protein product is CASSRRHAYGYTF.

V usage is TRBV28 and J usage is TRBJ1-1; possibly TRBD1 for D (5 bases). The CDR3 has 15 residues. The germline V gene encodes CDR1 MDHEN and CDR2 SYDVKM. V was shortened by 5 bases and J by 7 bases, with 20 bases between the two germline ends. The CDR3 reads CASSSRVSYSVEAFF. The CDR3 region has the DNA TGTGCCAGCAGTAGCAGGGTATCTTACTCAGTTGAAGCTTTCTTT.

V is TRBV2 and J is TRBJ2-7; possibly TRBD1 for D (5 bases). The CDR3 contains 15 residues. V was pared by 2 bases and J by 2 bases, with 13 bases between. Per the germline V gene, CDR1 is SNHLY and CDR2 is FYNNEI. The DNA for the CDR3 is TGTGCCAGCAGTGAAAGGGGTCAGCATCCCTACGAGCAGTACTTC. Amino acids: CASSERGQHPYEQYF.

This clonotype was seen more than once but under ten times. Here the CDR3 DNA reads TGCGCCAGCAGCCGACCGGGACAGGGAGCCTACGAGCAGTACTTC. Its protein is CASSRPGQGAYEQYF. The rearrangement uses TRBV4-1 and TRBJ2-7; 9 bases align to TRBD1. The CDR3 runs to 15 residues. V dropped 4 bases and J dropped 2; count of bases not matched to a gene: 6. Per germline, CDR1 MGHRA and CDR2 YSYEKL.

This clonotype was detected many times. The chain has TRBV5-1 and TRBJ2-4, with a possible D match to TRBD1 (5 bases). Germline values: CDR1 SGHRS, CDR2 YFSETQ. This CDR3 is built from 15 residues. V shed 4 bases and J shed 8 bases, with 19 bases lying between them. Written as DNA, the CDR3 is TGCGCCAGCAGCAATGACAGTCCCGAATGGGACATTCAGTACTTC. It translates to CASSNDSPEWDIQYF.

This chain joins TRBV29-1 and TRBJ2-1; D call uncertain. Trimming cost V 1 base and J 0 bases, with 10 bases left between them. The CDR3 extends over 15 amino acids. The germline V gene has CDR1 SQVTM and CDR2 ANQGSEA. CDR3 bases: TGCAGCGTTGAAGTCAGGAGTAGCTCCTACAATGAGCAGTTCTTC. Translation: CSVEVRSSSYNEQFF.

The V and J genes are TRBV6-2 or TRBV6-3 and TRBJ2-7; TRBD1 matches at 7 bases. V gave up 7 bases and J gave up 2 bases; unmatched junction bases: 8. This CDR3 is 14 amino acids long. Germline V CDR1 and CDR2: MNHEY, SVGEGT. Here the CDR3 reads CASINGGQTYEQYF. In DNA form, the CDR3 reads TGTGCCAGCATCAATGGGGGACAGACCTACGAGCAGTACTTC.

This clonotype was counted at least ten times. The genes are TRBV7-3 and TRBJ1-2; TRBD1 agrees at 7 bases. CDR1 and CDR2 (germline): SGHTA, FQGTGA. Trimming at V came to 2 bases and at J to 6 bases, leaving 3 bases not matched to a gene. The CDR3 has 13 residues. The CDR3 DNA is TGTGCCAGCAGCTTACCACAGGGGAATGGCTACACCTTC. As protein: CASSLPQGNGYTF.

This clonotype was found many times. The chain joins TRBV5-1 to TRBJ1-1, with 7 bases lining up with TRBD1. V shed 4 bases, J shed 10 bases, and the junction held 16 bases outside the gene matches. The CDR3 has 15 residues. Germline CDR1 SGHRS, CDR2 YFSETQ. The CDR3 nucleotides read TGCGCCAGCAGCGGGAATGGAGGGGGCGGAACCGTAGCTTTCTTT. Protein product: CASSGNGGGGTVAFF.

The chain recombines TRBV20-1 with TRBJ1-4, with 10 nucleotides matching TRBD1. Germline CDR1 reads DFQATT; CDR2 reads SNEGSKA (reference sequence). Germline trimming cut 5 bases from V and 5 bases from J; bases unmatched to any gene: 5. The CDR3 runs 14 residues. The CDR3 reads CSAEDRGRNEKLFF. CDR3 DNA: TGCAGTGCTGAGGACAGGGGGAGGAATGAAAAACTGTTTTTT.

There are a few counts of this clonotype. The CDR3 DNA reads as TGTGCCATCGGGGACAGCCCCTACGAGCAGTACTTC. Its protein product is CAIGDSPYEQYF. The chain joins TRBV10-3 to TRBJ2-7; 7 nucleotides align to TRBD1. Trimming cost V 8 bases and J 2 bases; bases outside gene matches: 3. The CDR3 consists of 12 residues. CDR1 ENHRY and CDR2 SYGVKD come from the germline V gene.

This clonotype has more than one count but fewer than ten. This chain links TRBV7-3 with TRBJ1-6, with a possible D match to TRBD1 (5 bases). Germline-derived CDR1 and CDR2 are SGHTA and FQGTGA. V was cut by 0 bases and J by 9 bases, with 12 bases left in between. The CDR3 consists of 15 residues. The CDR3: CASSLTAGGGSPLHF. The CDR3 bases are TGTGCCAGCAGCTTAACAGCCGGGGGTGGTTCACCCCTCCACTTT.

This clonotype was recorded only once. This sequence joins TRBV7-8 and TRBJ2-1, with TRBD1 matching 7 bases. CDR1 is SGHVS and CDR2 is FQNEAQ in the germline V gene. Trimming took 5 bases from V and 2 from J; bases not matched to a gene: 6. This CDR3 has 15 residues. The CDR3 nucleotides are TGTGCCAGCAGCCATGGACAGGTTCCCTACAATGAGCAGTTCTTC. This gives the protein CASSHGQVPYNEQFF.